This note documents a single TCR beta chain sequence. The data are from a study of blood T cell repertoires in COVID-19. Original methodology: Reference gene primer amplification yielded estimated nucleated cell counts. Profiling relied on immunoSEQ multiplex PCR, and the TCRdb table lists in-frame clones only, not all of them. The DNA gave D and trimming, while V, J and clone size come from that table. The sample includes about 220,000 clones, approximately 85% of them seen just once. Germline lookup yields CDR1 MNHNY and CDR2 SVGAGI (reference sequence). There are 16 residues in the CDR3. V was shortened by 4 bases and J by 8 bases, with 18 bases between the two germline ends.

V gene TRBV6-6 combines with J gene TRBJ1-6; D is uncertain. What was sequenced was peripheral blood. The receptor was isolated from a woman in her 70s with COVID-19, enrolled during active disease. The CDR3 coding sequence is TGTGCCAGCAGTTCTCACGAGAGGGATCGGGATTCACCCCTCCACTTT. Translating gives CASSSHERDRDSPLHF.